These T cell receptor beta chains were read from a single sample in a study of immune heterogeneity within non-small cell lung tumors. TCRdb redid the calling of the multiplex PCR reads with MiXCR, one entry per CDR3 protein. The sample records some 12,000 distinct CDR3 sequences, roughly 26% being singletons. The specimen was lung tumor tissue. The receptors were gathered from a man aged 50 or older with non-small cell lung cancer. CDR3s include the opening cysteine and the closing phenylalanine or tryptophan. The D gene is left open where the match is weak. Clone size is shown for a subset of rows, as once, few, many or a class of expanded clone.

cdr3_aa cdr3_nt d_call v_call clone_size j_call
CAGGSSGPRNIQYF TGTGCCGGGGGGAGTAGCGGGCCGAGAAACATTCAGTACTTC TRBD2 TRBV6-1 many TRBJ2-4
CASSPPGQWRTYEQYF TGTGCCAGCTCACCACCGGGTCAGTGGAGAACCTACGAGCAGTACTTC - TRBV18 many TRBJ2-7
CASSLSSSGYEQYF TGCGCCAGCAGCTTATCCAGTAGCGGATACGAGCAGTACTTC - TRBV5-1 medium-sized TRBJ2-7
CATSREGLGEAFF TGTGCCACCAGCAGAGAGGGGTTGGGGGAAGCTTTCTTT - TRBV15 many TRBJ1-1
CASSQGTSGSEQFF TGCGCCAGCAGCCAAGGGACTAGCGGGAGCGAGCAGTTCTTC TRBD2 TRBV4-1 - TRBJ2-1
CASSQDRGHMPQHF TGTGCCAGCAGCCAAGACAGGGGGCACATGCCCCAGCATTTT TRBD1 TRBV3-1 many TRBJ1-5
CSARAVFGGITYEQYF TGCAGTGCTAGAGCGGTCTTCGGGGGGATTACCTACGAGCAGTACTTC TRBD2 TRBV20-1 many TRBJ2-7
CASGQRYQETQYF TGTGCCAGCGGACAGAGGTACCAAGAGACCCAGTACTTC - TRBV27 medium-sized TRBJ2-5
CAISDRKVRGGTDTQYF TGTGCCATCAGTGACCGGAAAGTGCGGGGAGGCACAGATACGCAGTATTTT - TRBV10-3 medium-sized TRBJ2-3
CASSEGTETDTQYF TGTGCCAGCAGTGAAGGAACGGAGACAGATACGCAGTATTTT - TRBV6-1 many TRBJ2-3
CSATGVLGAADTQYF TGCAGTGCCACGGGGGTGCTAGGGGCGGCAGATACGCAGTATTTT - TRBV20-1 few TRBJ2-3
CASSQAGAGANVLTF TGTGCCAGCAGCCAAGCAGGGGCTGGGGCCAACGTCCTGACTTTC - TRBV3-1 - TRBJ2-6
CSARDRGGSSYNEQFF TGCAGTGCTAGAGATCGGGGTGGTAGCTCCTACAATGAGCAGTTCTTC - TRBV20-1 few TRBJ2-1
CSALLAGGPGTQYF TGCAGTGCTCTACTAGCGGGAGGGCCAGGTACGCAGTATTTT TRBD2 TRBV20-1 - TRBJ2-3
CSAPGLAGGRSYNEQFF TGCAGTGCTCCCGGACTAGCGGGAGGTAGGTCCTACAATGAGCAGTTCTTC TRBD2 TRBV20-1 few TRBJ2-1
CASSVVVDTGELFF TGTGCCAGCAGCGTAGTGGTTGACACCGGGGAGCTGTTTTTT - TRBV9 - TRBJ2-2
CASSPLLQGMGGYTF TGTGCCAGCAGCCCCCTGCTCCAGGGTATGGGAGGCTACACCTTC - TRBV3-1 few TRBJ1-2
CASSQGQPNTEAFF TGTGCCAGCAGCCAGGGACAGCCGAACACTGAAGCTTTCTTT TRBD1 TRBV3-1 once TRBJ1-1
CASSSGTGTYEQYF TGTGCCAGCAGCTCCGGGACAGGGACCTACGAGCAGTACTTC TRBD1 TRBV5-5 - TRBJ2-7
CASRQNSGGAGEQFF TGTGCCAGTAGGCAAAATAGCGGGGGGGCTGGGGAGCAGTTCTTC TRBD2 TRBV19 - TRBJ2-1
CATSREWAGTSYNEQFF TGTGCCACCAGCAGAGAGTGGGCGGGGACCTCCTACAATGAGCAGTTCTTC - TRBV15 - TRBJ2-1
CASSLDSSGSYNEQFF TGCGCCAGCAGCTTGGACTCGTCGGGCTCCTACAATGAGCAGTTCTTC - TRBV5-1 - TRBJ2-1
CSSLIRPSSGNTIYF TGTTCTAGCCTGATTCGCCCTTCCTCTGGAAACACCATATATTTT - TRBV6-1 once TRBJ1-3
CASSLAGANTGELFF TGTGCCAGCAGCTTAGCGGGGGCGAACACCGGGGAGCTGTTTTTT - TRBV7-6 many TRBJ2-2
CASSPPGGTWYGYTF TGTGCCAGCAGTCCTCCAGGGGGGACATGGTATGGCTACACCTTC TRBD1 TRBV12-3/TRBV12-4 medium-sized TRBJ1-2
CASSQAGTELIEQYF TGTGCCAGCAGCCAAGCGGGGACAGAGTTAATCGAGCAGTACTTC TRBD1 TRBV3-1 medium-sized TRBJ2-7
CASSQVCTFGGYTF TGCGCCAGCAGCCAAGTCTGCACTTTTGGTGGCTACACCTTC - TRBV4-1 - TRBJ1-2
CASSFRTGDSYEQYF TGTGCCAGCAGCTTCCGGACAGGCGACTCCTACGAGCAGTACTTC TRBD1 TRBV7-8 - TRBJ2-7
CAWTGTGARQPQHF TGTGCCTGGACCGGGACAGGGGCGCGTCAGCCCCAGCATTTT TRBD1 TRBV30 - TRBJ1-5
CASSPTRNSPLHF TGTGCCAGCAGCCCTACCAGGAATTCACCCCTCCACTTT - TRBV12-3/TRBV12-4 medium-sized TRBJ1-6
CASSDSGGQTQYF TGTGCCAGCAGTGACTCGGGGGGGCAGACGCAGTATTTT - TRBV6-4 many TRBJ2-3
CASSPGTRGTEAFF TGTGCCAGCTCACCGGGGACGCGTGGCACTGAAGCTTTCTTT - TRBV18 large TRBJ1-1